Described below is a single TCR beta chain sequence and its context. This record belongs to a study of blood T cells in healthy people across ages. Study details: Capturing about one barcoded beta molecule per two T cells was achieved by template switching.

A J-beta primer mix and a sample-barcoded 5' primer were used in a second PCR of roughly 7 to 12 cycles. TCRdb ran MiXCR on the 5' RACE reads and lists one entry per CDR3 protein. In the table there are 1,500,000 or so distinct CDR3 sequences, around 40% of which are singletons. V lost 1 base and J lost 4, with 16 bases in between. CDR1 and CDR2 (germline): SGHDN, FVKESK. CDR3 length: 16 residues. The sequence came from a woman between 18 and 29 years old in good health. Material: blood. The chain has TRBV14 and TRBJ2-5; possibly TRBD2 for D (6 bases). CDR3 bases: TGTGCCAGCAGCCAAGTAACCGCGGGGAGAGGAGAGACCCAGTACTTC. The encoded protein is CASSQVTAGRGETQYF.